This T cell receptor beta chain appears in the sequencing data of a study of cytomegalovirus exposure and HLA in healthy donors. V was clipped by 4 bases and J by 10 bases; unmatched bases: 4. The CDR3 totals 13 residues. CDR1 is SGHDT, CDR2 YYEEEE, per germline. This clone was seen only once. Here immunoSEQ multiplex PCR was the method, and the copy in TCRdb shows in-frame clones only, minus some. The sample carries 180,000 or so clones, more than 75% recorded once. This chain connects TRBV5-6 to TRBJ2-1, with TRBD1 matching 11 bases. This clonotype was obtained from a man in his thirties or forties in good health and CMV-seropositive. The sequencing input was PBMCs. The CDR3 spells CASSRDRGDEQFF. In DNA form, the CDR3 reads TGTGCCAGCAGCCGGGACAGGGGGGACGAGCAGTTCTTC. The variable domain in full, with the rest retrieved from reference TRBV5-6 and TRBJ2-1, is DAGVTQSPTHLIKTRGQQVTLRCSPKSGHDTVSWYQQALGQGPQFIFQYYEEEERQRGNFPDRFSGHQFPNYSSELNVNALLLGDSALYLCASSRDRGDEQFFGPGTRLTVL.